These 27 T cell receptor beta chains were sequenced from one sample in a study of T-cell reconstitution after alpha-beta-depleted transplantation in children. Preparing the TCRbeta library involved the use of unique molecular identifiers. TCRdb re-called the PCR reads with MiXCR, one entry per CDR3 protein. Seen here are 420,000 or so distinct CDR3 sequences, 11% observed once, and the top ten hold 4.5% to 6%. Specimen: PBMCs from the stem cell graft donor, collected from the stem cell graft. These receptors were obtained from a human donor who donated a stem cell graft to a child with acute myeloid leukemia.

The chain couples TRBV27 to TRBJ2-5, with 7 bases that match TRBD2. Germline values: CDR1 MNHEY, CDR2 SMNVEV (reference sequence). J lost 0 bases, V lost 11 bases, and 9 bases had no gene match. The length of the CDR3 is 14 residues. The CDR3 loop reads CAPPWSGDQETQYF. The CDR3 region has the DNA TGTGCCCCCCCCTGGAGCGGGGACCAAGAGACCCAGTACTTC.

There are a few counts of this clonotype. The chain is built from TRBV5-1 and TRBJ2-1; D is unresolved. V lost 6 bases, J lost 3 bases, and 13 bases lay in between. Germline V gene data show CDR1 as SGHRS and CDR2 as YFSETQ. The CDR3 consists of 14 residues. CDR3 region: CASTASSGYNEQFF. The CDR3 DNA is TGCGCCAGCACAGCGAGTTCGGGCTACAATGAGCAGTTCTTC.

J is TRBJ1-1 and V is TRBV5-1, with D possibly TRBD1 on 6 matching bases. The V end was cut by 4 bases, the J end by 4 bases, with 14 bases between. In germline, CDR1 is SGHRS, CDR2 YFSETQ. The CDR3 is made up of 14 amino acids. The CDR3 loop reads CASSPHRVGTEAFF. In DNA, the CDR3 is TGCGCCAGCAGCCCCCACAGGGTTGGCACTGAAGCTTTCTTT.

The chain has TRBV29-1 and TRBJ2-1, with D perhaps TRBD1 (5 bases). V lost 7 bases and J 7 bases, leaving 17 bases between the germline ends. The germline gives CDR1 SQVTM, CDR2 ANQGSEA. This CDR3 is 13 amino acids long. CDR3 sequence: CSGGPPSGNEQFF. As DNA, the CDR3 is TGCAGCGGGGGCCCACCTTCCGGGAATGAGCAGTTCTTC.

The sample holds a few counts of this clonotype. The rearrangement uses TRBV6-2 or TRBV6-3 and TRBJ2-5, with unresolved D. Germline CDR1 is MNHEY and CDR2 is SVGEGT. V lost 2 bases and J 9 bases, leaving 13 bases between the germline ends. The CDR3 totals 13 residues. Here the CDR3 DNA reads TGTGCCAGCAGTTACCTGGACCCGGCGGCCCAGTACTTC. Translating gives CASSYLDPAAQYF.

This clonotype was detected ten times or more. The chain carries TRBV5-1 and TRBJ2-5; 8 bases agree with TRBD2. The CDR3 has 12 amino acids. Germline V gives CDR1 SGHRS, CDR2 YFSETQ. Trimming cost V 5 bases and J 5 bases; bases outside gene matches: 2. The CDR3, as DNA: TGCGCCAGCAGTTCTAGCGGGGAGACCCAGTACTTC. Residues: CASSSSGETQYF.

The chain carries TRBV9 and TRBJ1-6; maybe TRBD1 (5 bases). The CDR3 totals 18 residues. Germline assignment: CDR1 SGDLS and CDR2 YYNGEE. Trimming removed 1 base at V and 5 bases at J, with 19 bases between. The CDR3 coding sequence is TGTGCCAGCAGCGTACGACCCTCAGTGAGGGGTAATAATTCACCCCTCCACTTT. It translates to CASSVRPSVRGNNSPLHF.

This clonotype appeared a few times. The chain recombines TRBV2 with TRBJ2-5; no clear D. The CDR3 runs to 13 residues. Germline CDR1 and CDR2: SNHLY and FYNNEI. V lost 2 bases and J lost 5, with 9 bases in between. CDR3 bases: TGTGCCAGCAGTGAACTCGGGTCGGAGACCCAGTACTTC. It encodes CASSELGSETQYF.

This chain joins TRBV29-1 and TRBJ2-3; D may be TRBD1 (5 bases). The V gene's germline CDR1 is SQVTM and CDR2 ANQGSEA. V was cut by 6 bases and J by 4 bases, with 14 bases left in between. This CDR3 is 13 amino acids long. The CDR3 nucleotides are TGCAGCGTCGTTCAGGGTGGCGCAGATACGCAGTATTTT. It encodes CSVVQGGADTQYF.

This clonotype has only a few counts. The rearrangement joins TRBV29-1 to TRBJ2-3; 12 bases map to TRBD2. Germline CDR1 reads SQVTM; CDR2 reads ANQGSEA. V was pared by 7 bases and J by 3 bases, with 5 bases of the junction left unmatched. This CDR3 has 14 amino acids. The CDR3 nucleotides read TGCAGCGCCGAACTAGCGGGGGGTACAGATACGCAGTATTTT. It encodes CSAELAGGTDTQYF.

V is TRBV7-8 and J is TRBJ2-5, with 12 bases that match TRBD2. In germline, CDR1 is SGHVS, CDR2 FQNEAQ. This CDR3 has 18 amino acids. J lost 4 bases, V lost 0 bases, and 9 bases had no gene match. This chain's CDR3 is CASSLALWLAGGLETQYF. Written as DNA, the CDR3 is TGTGCCAGCAGCTTAGCGCTTTGGCTAGCGGGGGGGCTAGAGACCCAGTACTTC.

Remarks on this clonotype: A much bigger clone sits one base away, suggesting this may be a read error. The chain has TRBV28 and TRBJ2-1, with D maybe TRBD2 (5 bases). The CDR3 covers 13 residues. From germline, CDR1 is MDHEN and CDR2 SYDVKM. The DNA of the CDR3 is TGTGCCGAACCCCCGGCGGGCTACAATGTGCAGTTCTTC. This encodes CAEPPAGYNVQFF.

The genes are TRBV15 and TRBJ1-2; a possible D gene is TRBD1 (6 bases). Germline assignment: CDR1 LNHNV and CDR2 YYDKDF (reference sequence). Trimming stripped 0 bases from V and 4 bases from J, with 12 bases between. CDR3 length equals 15 residues. The CDR3 sequence is CATSRDLPGAYGYTF. In DNA, the CDR3 is TGTGCCACCAGCAGAGATCTTCCAGGGGCCTATGGCTACACCTTC.

This clonotype was found many times. The J gene is TRBJ1-1, the V gene TRBV5-1; D gene unclear. Germline values: CDR1 SGHRS, CDR2 YFSETQ. The CDR3 is 15 amino acids. Trimming removed 0 bases from V and 3 bases from J, with 12 bases in between. The CDR3 sequence: CASSLASPRDTEAFF. Here the CDR3 DNA reads TGCGCCAGCAGCTTGGCCAGTCCTCGGGACACTGAAGCTTTCTTT.

The genes are TRBV5-5 and TRBJ2-5; perhaps TRBD1 as D (6 bases). Germline CDR1 reads SGHKS; CDR2 reads YYEKEE (reference sequence). The CDR3 totals 15 residues. The ends were cut back, 4 bases at V and 2 bases at J, with 15 bases in the middle. The CDR3 region is CASSIQGLLQETQYF. The CDR3 nucleotides are TGTGCCAGCAGCATACAGGGTCTGCTGCAAGAGACCCAGTACTTC.

The CDR3 nucleotides are TGTGCCAGCAGCTTAGCAAGACAGCCAACCGCCCCACAAGAGACCCAGTACTTC. Its protein product is CASSLARQPTAPQETQYF. The V gene is TRBV7-2, the J gene TRBJ2-5, with D perhaps matching TRBD1 (5 bases). Trimming cost V 0 bases and J 2 bases, with 19 bases left between them. This CDR3 comprises 18 residues. Germline V lookup: CDR1 SGHTA, CDR2 FQGNSA. Together with reference TRBV7-2 and TRBJ2-5, the CDR3 gives the full variable domain: GAGVSQSPSNKVTEKGKDVELRCDPISGHTALYWYRQSLGQGLEFLIYFQGNSAPDKSGLPSDRFSAERTGGSVSTLTIQRTQQEDSAVYLCASSLARQPTAPQETQYFGPGTRLLVL.

The rearrangement links TRBV6-5 to TRBJ2-3; TRBD2 matches at 10 bases. The CDR3 has 15 residues. J lost 5 bases, V lost 2 bases, and 4 bases had no gene match. Germline V CDR1 and CDR2: MNHEY, SVGAGI. CDR3 sequence reads: CASSYLAGALDTQYF. CDR3 sequence (DNA): TGTGCCAGCAGTTACCTAGCGGGAGCGTTAGATACGCAGTATTTT.

This clonotype was observed many times. This chain links TRBV20-1 with TRBJ2-7; 8 nucleotides align to TRBD1. Germline V CDR1 and CDR2: DFQATT, SNEGSKA (reference sequence). The V and J ends lost 0 bases and 2 bases, in that order; junction bases with no gene match: 9. The CDR3 is 16 residues long. The CDR3 coding sequence is TGCAGTGCTAGAGATCCAGCGACAGGGGCAACCTACGAGCAGTACTTC. Protein: CSARDPATGATYEQYF.

This chain links TRBV7-2 with TRBJ2-1; 8 positions match TRBD2. Trimming cost V 8 bases and J 5 bases; bases outside gene matches: 32. The CDR3 sequence is 22 residues long. CDR1 is SGHTA and CDR2 is FQGNSA in the germline V gene. The CDR3 DNA sequence: TGTGCCAGCCAAGCCTTTGGGACACCTCGACTAGCGCAAATGCCCCCCCACAATGAGCAGTTCTTC. It yields the protein CASQAFGTPRLAQMPPHNEQFF.

This clonotype was seen more than once but under ten times. This chain links TRBV10-3 with TRBJ2-7; 7 positions match TRBD1. The CDR3 runs 12 residues. The junction had 6 bases not matched to a gene; V was cut back by 4 bases and J by 9 bases. Looked up from germline, CDR1 is ENHRY and CDR2 is SYGVKD. The CDR3 DNA reads TGTGCCATCAGTGCGACAGGGCCGGTGCAGTACTTC. It is translated as CAISATGPVQYF.

In this sample, this clonotype turned up many times. CDR3: CSANALGSYEQYF. CDR3 bases: TGCAGCGCTAACGCACTGGGGTCCTACGAGCAGTACTTC. This chain links TRBV29-1 with TRBJ2-7, with D unresolved. The V and J ends lost 7 bases and 1 base respectively, with 14 bases between them. Looked up from germline, CDR1 is SQVTM and CDR2 is ANQGSEA. The CDR3 is made up of 13 amino acids.

The rearrangement links TRBV4-3 to TRBJ2-2, with TRBD2 matching over 15 bases. This CDR3 is built from 20 residues. V was clipped by 0 bases and J by 4 bases; unmatched bases: 9. Looked up from germline, CDR1 is LGHNA and CDR2 is YSLEER. Here the CDR3 reads CASSQDRGGLAGGVTGELFF. DNA for the CDR3: TGCGCCAGCAGCCAAGATCGTGGGGGACTAGCGGGAGGCGTCACCGGGGAGCTGTTTTTT.

The chain links TRBV12-3 or TRBV12-4 to TRBJ2-3, with TRBD2 identical over 11 bases. This CDR3 has 15 amino acids. V gave up 3 bases and J gave up 1 base; unmatched junction bases: 0. CDR3 in DNA: TGTGCCAGCAGTTTTAGCGGGGGGGGCACAGATACGCAGTATTTT. This sequence encodes CASSFSGGGTDTQYF.

The V gene is TRBV7-9, the J gene TRBJ2-3; D gene uncertain. Trimming left V 6 bases short and J 5 bases short, with 9 bases between. There are 12 residues in the CDR3. Germline V gene lookup returns CDR1 SEHNR and CDR2 FQNEAQ (reference sequence). CDR3 DNA sequence: TGTGCCAGCAGGGAAGACGTAGATACGCAGTATTTT. Its protein is CASREDVDTQYF.

This clonotype was observed many times. CDR3 bases: TGTGCCAGCAGTCTTGGACTCACGAACACTGAAGCTTTCTTT. It codes for CASSLGLTNTEAFF. This chain uses TRBV5-5 with TRBJ1-1; D gene ambiguous. CDR1 is SGHKS, CDR2 YYEKEE, per germline (reference sequence). CDR3 length equals 14 residues. Trimming took 5 bases from V and 1 from J, leaving 12 bases between them.

This clonotype was detected a few times. This may be a read error: a much more frequent sequence differs by one nucleotide. This chain uses TRBV7-9 with TRBJ2-1, with unresolved D. Trimming left V 5 bases short and J 8 bases short, with 10 bases between. Germline values: CDR1 SEHNR, CDR2 FQNEAQ (reference sequence). CDR3 length: 12 residues. The CDR3 sequence is CASSPPAHEQFF. CDR3 coding DNA: TGTGCCAGCAGCCCACCGGCCCATGAGCAGTTCTTC. Full variable domain (missing parts from reference TRBV7-9 and TRBJ2-1): DTGVSQNPRHKITKRGQNVTFRCDPISEHNRLYWYRQTLGQGPEFLTYFQNEAQLEKSRLLSDRFSAERPKGSFSTLEIQRTEQGDSAMYLCASSPPAHEQFFGPGTRLTVL.

This clonotype occurred a few times. This CDR3 is CASSLQLGSNQPQHF. CDR3 bases: TGTGCCAGCAGCCTTCAGCTGGGGAGCAATCAGCCCCAGCATTTT. The chain joins TRBV7-2 to TRBJ1-5; no clear D gene. V shed 5 bases and J shed 1 base, with 12 bases lying between them. The V gene's germline CDR1 is SGHTA and CDR2 FQGNSA. This CDR3 has 15 amino acids.